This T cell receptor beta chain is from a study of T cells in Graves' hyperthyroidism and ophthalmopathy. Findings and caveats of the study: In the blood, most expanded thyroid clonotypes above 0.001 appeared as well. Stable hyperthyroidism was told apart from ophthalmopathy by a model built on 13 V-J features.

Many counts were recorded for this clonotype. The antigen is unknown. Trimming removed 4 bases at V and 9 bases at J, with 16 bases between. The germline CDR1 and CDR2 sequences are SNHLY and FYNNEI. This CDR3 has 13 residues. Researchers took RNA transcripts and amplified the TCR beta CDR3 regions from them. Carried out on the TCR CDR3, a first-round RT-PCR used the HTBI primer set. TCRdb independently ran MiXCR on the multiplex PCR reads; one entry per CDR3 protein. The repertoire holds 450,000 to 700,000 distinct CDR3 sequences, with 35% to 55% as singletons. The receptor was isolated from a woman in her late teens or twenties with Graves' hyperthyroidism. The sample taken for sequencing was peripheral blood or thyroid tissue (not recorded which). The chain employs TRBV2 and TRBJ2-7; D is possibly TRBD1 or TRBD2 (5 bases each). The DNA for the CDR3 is TGTGCCAGCAGTGTCGGGGACCAAAGACGGCAGTACTTC. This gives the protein CASSVGDQRRQYF.